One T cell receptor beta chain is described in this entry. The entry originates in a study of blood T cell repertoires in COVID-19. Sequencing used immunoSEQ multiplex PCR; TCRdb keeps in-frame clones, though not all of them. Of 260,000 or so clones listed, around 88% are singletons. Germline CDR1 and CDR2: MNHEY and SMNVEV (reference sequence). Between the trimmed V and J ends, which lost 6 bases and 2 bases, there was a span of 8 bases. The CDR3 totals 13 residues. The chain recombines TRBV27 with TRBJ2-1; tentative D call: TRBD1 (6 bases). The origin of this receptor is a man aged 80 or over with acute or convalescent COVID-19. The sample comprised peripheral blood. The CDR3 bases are TGTGCCAGCAGGTGGACAGCCTACAATGAGCAGTTCTTC. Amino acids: CASRWTAYNEQFF.